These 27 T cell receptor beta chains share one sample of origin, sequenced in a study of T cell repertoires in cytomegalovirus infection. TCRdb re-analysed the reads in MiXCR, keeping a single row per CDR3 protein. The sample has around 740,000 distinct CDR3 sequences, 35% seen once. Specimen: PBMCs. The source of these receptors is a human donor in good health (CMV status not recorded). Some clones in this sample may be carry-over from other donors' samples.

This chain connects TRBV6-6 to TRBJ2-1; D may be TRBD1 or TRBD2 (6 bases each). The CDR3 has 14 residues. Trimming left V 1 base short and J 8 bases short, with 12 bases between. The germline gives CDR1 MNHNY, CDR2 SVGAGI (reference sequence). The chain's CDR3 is CASSYFGGRDEQFF. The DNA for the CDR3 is TGTGCCAGCAGTTACTTCGGGGGCCGGGATGAGCAGTTCTTC.

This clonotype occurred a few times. CDR3 region: CASSQQLAGVSNEQFF. The CDR3 bases are TGTGCCAGCAGCCAACAACTAGCGGGAGTTAGCAATGAGCAGTTCTTC. The chain couples TRBV14 to TRBJ2-1; 11 bases map to TRBD2. Germline V lookup: CDR1 SGHDN, CDR2 FVKESK. V lost 2 bases, J lost 6 bases, and 6 bases stayed unmatched. This CDR3 contains 16 residues.

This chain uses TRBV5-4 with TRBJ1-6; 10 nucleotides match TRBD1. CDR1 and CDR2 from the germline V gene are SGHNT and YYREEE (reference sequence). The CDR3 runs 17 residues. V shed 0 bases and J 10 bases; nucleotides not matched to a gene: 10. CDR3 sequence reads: CASSLGWRDRGRSPLHF. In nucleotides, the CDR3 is TGTGCCAGCAGCTTGGGGTGGCGGGACAGGGGTAGATCACCCCTCCACTTT.

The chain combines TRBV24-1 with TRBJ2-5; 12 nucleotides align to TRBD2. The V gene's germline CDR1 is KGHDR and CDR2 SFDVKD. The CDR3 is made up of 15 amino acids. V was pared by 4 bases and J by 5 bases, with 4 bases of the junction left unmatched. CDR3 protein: CATSDSGTSGETQYF. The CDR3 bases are TGTGCCACCAGTGACTCCGGGACTAGCGGGGAGACCCAGTACTTC.

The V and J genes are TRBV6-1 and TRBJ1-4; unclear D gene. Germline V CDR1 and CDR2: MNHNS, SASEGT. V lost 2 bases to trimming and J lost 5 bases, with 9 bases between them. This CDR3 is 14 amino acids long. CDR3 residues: CASSESVGNEKLFF. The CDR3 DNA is TGTGCCAGCAGTGAAAGCGTAGGGAATGAAAAACTGTTTTTT.

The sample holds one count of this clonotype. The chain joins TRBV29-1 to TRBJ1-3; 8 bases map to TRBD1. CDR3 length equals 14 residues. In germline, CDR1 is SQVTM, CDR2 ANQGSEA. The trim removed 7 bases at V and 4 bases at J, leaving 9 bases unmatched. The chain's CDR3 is CSAQDRANGNTIYF. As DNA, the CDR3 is TGCAGCGCTCAGGACAGGGCAAACGGAAACACCATATATTTT.

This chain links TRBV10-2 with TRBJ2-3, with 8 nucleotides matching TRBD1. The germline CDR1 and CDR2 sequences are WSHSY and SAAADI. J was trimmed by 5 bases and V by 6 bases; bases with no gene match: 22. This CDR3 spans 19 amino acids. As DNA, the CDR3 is TGCGCCAGCAGGGAGCATTTCGGGCGGGCAGGGGGCATTTTAGATACGCAGTATTTT. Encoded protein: CASREHFGRAGGILDTQYF.

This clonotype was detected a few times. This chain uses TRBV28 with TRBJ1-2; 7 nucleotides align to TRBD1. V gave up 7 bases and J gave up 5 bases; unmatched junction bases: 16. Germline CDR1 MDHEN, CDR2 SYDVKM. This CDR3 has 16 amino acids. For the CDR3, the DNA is TGTGCCAGCATTCGAATCCCCGGACAGGAAAAGTATGGCTACACCTTC. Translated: CASIRIPGQEKYGYTF.

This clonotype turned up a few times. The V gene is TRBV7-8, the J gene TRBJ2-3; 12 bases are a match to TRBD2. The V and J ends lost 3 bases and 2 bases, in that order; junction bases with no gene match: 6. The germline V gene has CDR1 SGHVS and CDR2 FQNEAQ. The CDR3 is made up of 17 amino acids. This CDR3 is CASSLGGTSGFTDTQYF. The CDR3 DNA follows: TGTGCCAGCAGCTTGGGCGGGACTAGCGGGTTCACAGATACGCAGTATTTT.

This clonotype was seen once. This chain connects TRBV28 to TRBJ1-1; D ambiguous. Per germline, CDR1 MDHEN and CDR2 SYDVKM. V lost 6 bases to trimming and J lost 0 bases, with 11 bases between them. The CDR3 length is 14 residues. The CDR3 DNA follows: TGTGCCAGCAGCGATCCCGGGATGAACACTGAAGCTTTCTTT. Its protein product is CASSDPGMNTEAFF.

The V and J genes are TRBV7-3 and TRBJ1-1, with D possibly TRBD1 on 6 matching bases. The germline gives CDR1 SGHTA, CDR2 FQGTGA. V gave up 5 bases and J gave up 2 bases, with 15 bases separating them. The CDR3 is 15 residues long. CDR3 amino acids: CASSPNPGGNTEAFF. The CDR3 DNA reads TGTGCCAGCAGCCCTAACCCTGGGGGCAACACTGAAGCTTTCTTT.

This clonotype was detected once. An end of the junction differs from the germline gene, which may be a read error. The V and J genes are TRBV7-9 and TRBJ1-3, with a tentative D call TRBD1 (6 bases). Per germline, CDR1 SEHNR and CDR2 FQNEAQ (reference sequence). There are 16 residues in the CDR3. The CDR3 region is CASSPPAQGSGNPIYF. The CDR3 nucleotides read TGTGCCAGCAGCCCCCCCGCCCAGGGGTCCGGAAACCCCATATATTTT.

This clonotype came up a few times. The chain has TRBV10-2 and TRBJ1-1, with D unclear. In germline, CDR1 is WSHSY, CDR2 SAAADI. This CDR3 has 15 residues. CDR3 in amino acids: CAISLAQGKDTEAFF. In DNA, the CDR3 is TGCGCTATCTCTTTGGCCCAAGGGAAAGACACTGAAGCTTTCTTT.

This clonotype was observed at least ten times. For the CDR3, the DNA is TGTGCCAGCAGCTCCACCGGGGGGCTTACCAATCAGCCCCAGCATTTT. This codes for CASSSTGGLTNQPQHF. This chain links TRBV7-2 with TRBJ1-5; TRBD1 is a possible D gene (6 bases). Per the germline V gene, CDR1 is SGHTA and CDR2 is FQGNSA. V dropped 4 bases and J dropped 3 bases, with 16 bases sitting between them. The CDR3 is made up of 16 amino acids.

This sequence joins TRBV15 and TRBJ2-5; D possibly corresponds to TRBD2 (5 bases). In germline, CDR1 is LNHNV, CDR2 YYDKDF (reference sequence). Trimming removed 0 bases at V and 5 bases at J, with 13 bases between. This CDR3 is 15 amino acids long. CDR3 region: CATSRDSEGEETQYF. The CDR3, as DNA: TGTGCCACCAGCAGAGATTCCGAGGGAGAGGAGACCCAGTACTTC.

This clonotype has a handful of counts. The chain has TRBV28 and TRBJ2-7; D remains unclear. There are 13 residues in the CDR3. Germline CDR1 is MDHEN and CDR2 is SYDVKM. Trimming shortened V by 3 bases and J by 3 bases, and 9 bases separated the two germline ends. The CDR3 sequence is CASSFRLDYEQYF. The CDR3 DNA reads TGTGCCAGCAGTTTTCGTCTCGACTACGAGCAGTACTTC. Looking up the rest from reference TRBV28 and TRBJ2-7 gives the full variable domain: DVKVTQSSRYLVKRTGEKVFLECVQDMDHENMFWYRQDPGLGLRLIYFSYDVKMKEKGDIPEGYSVSREKKERFSLILESASTNQTSMYLCASSFRLDYEQYFGPGTRLTVT.

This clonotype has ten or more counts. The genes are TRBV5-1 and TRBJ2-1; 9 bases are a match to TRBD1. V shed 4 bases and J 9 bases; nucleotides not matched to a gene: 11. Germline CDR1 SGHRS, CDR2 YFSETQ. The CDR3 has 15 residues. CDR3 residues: CASSTRQGVIGEQFF. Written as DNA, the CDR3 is TGCGCCAGCAGCACCAGACAGGGGGTCATCGGTGAGCAGTTCTTC.

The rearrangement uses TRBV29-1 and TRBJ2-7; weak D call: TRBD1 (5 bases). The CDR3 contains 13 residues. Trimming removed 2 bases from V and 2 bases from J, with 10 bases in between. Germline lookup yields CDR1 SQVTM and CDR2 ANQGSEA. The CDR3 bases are TGCAGCGTTGAATCCGACAGACCCTACGAGCAGTACTTC. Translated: CSVESDRPYEQYF.

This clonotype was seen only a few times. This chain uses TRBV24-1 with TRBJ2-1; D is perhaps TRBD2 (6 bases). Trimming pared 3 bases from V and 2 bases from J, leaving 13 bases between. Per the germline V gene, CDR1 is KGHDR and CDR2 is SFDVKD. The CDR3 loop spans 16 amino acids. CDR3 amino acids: CATSDHRDFPYNEQFF. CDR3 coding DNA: TGTGCCACCAGTGATCATCGGGACTTCCCCTACAATGAGCAGTTCTTC.

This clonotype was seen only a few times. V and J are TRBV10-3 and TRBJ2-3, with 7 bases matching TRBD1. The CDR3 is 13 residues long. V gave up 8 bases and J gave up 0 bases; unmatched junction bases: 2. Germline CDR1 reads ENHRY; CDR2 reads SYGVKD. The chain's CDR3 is CAISGGSTDTQYF. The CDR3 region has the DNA TGTGCCATCTCAGGGGGAAGCACAGATACGCAGTATTTT.

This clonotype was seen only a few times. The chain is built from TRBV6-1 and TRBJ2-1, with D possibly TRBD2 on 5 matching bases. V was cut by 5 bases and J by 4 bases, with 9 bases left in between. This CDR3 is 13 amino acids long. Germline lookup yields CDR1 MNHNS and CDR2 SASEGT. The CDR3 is CASSSQRYNEQFF. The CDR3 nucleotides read TGTGCCAGCAGTTCCCAGCGGTACAATGAGCAGTTCTTC.

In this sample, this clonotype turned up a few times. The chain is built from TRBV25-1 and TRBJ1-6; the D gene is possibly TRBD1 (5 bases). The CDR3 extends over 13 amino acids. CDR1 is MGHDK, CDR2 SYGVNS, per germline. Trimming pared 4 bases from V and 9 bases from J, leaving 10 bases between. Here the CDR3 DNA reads TGTGCCAGCAGTGGAACAGGAGTTTCACCCCTCCACTTT. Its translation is CASSGTGVSPLHF.

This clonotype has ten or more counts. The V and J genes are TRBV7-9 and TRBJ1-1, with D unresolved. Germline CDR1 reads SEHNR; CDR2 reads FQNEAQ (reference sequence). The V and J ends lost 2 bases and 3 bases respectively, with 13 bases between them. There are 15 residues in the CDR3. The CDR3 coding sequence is TGTGCCAGCAGCTTATCCGAGGGCGTGGACACTGAAGCTTTCTTT. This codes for CASSLSEGVDTEAFF.

The CDR3 DNA sequence: TGTGCCAGCAGCTCCGAAGGGACCAATGAGCAGTTCTTC. Amino acids: CASSSEGTNEQFF. The chain is built from TRBV11-3 and TRBJ2-1; D may correspond to TRBD1 or TRBD2 (5 bases each). The germline V gene has CDR1 SGHNT and CDR2 YENEEA. The CDR3 totals 13 residues. V lost 4 bases to trimming and J lost 6 bases, with 10 bases between them.

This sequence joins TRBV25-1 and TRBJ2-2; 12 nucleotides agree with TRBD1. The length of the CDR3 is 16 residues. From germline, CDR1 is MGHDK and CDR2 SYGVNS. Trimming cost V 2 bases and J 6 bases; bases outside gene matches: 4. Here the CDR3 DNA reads TGTGCCAGCAGTGAAAGGGACAGGGGGCCTTCCGGGGAGCTGTTTTTT. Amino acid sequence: CASSERDRGPSGELFF.

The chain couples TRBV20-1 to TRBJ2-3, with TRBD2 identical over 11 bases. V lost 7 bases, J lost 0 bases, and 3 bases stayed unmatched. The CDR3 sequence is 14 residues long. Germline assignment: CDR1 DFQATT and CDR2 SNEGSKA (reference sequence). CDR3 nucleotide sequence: TGCAGTGACAGACTAGCGGGGAGCACAGATACGCAGTATTTT. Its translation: CSDRLAGSTDTQYF.

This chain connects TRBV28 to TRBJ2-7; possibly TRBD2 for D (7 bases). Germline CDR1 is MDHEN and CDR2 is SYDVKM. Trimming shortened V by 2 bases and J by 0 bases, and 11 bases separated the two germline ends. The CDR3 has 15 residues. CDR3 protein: CASSLGGAPSYEQYF. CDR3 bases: TGTGCCAGCAGTTTAGGGGGGGCCCCCTCCTACGAGCAGTACTTC.